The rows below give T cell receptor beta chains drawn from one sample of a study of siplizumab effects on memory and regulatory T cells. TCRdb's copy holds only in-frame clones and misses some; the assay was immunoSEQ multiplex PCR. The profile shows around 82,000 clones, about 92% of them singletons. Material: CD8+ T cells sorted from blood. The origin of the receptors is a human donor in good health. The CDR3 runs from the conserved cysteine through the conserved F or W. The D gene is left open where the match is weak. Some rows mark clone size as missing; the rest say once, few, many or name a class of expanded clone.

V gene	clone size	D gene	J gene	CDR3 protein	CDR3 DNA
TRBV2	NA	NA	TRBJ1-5	CASTWGAGQPQHF	TGTGCCAGCACTTGGGGGGCCGGTCAGCCCCAGCATTTT
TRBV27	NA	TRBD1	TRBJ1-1	CASSPTGGVPEAFF	TGTGCCAGCAGTCCGACAGGGGGGGTACCTGAAGCTTTCTTT
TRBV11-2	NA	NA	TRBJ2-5	CASSLGGHSQETQYF	TGTGCCAGCAGCTTAGGCGGGCACTCGCAAGAGACCCAGTACTTC
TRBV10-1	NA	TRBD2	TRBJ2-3	CASSESTSGGAGEMDTDTQYF	TGCGCCAGCAGTGAGTCGACTAGCGGGGGGGCCGGAGAGATGGACACAGATACGCAGTATTTT
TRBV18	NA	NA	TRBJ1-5	CASSPGKGEDFTQHF	TGTGCCAGCTCACCAGGTAAGGGGGAAGATTTCACCCAGCATTTT
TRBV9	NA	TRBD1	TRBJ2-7	CASSEGSTGGHEQYF	TGTGCCAGCAGCGAGGGAAGCACAGGGGGCCACGAGCAGTACTTC
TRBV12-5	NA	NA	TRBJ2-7	CASGSSWVEQYF	TGTGCTAGTGGTTCGAGTTGGGTCGAGCAGTACTTC
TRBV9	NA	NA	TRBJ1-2	CASSEGTNNYGYTF	TGTGCCAGCAGCGAAGGGACTAACAACTATGGCTACACCTTC
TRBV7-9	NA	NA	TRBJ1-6	CASSPTNSPLHF	TGTGCCAGCAGCCCAACGAATTCACCCCTCCACTTT
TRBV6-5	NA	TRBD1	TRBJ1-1	CAAVGTDTEAFF	TGTGCCGCGGTCGGGACAGACACTGAAGCTTTCTTT
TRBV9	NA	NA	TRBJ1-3	CASSVAPGSGNTIYF	TGTGCCAGCAGCGTAGCTCCAGGGTCTGGAAACACCATATATTTT
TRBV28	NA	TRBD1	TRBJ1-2	CASRLQGADGYTF	TGTGCCAGCAGATTACAGGGGGCCGATGGCTACACCTTC
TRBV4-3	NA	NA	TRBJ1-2	CASSQDRGYGYTF	TGCGCCAGCAGCCAAGACAGGGGCTATGGCTACACCTTC
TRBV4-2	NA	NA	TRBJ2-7	CASSQGGHYSYEQYF	TGTGCCAGCAGCCAAGGGGGACACTACTCCTACGAGCAGTACTTC
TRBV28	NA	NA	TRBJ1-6	CASHPPGGLYLNSPLHF	TGTGCCAGCCACCCCCCGGGGGGTCTCTACCTTAATTCACCCCTCCACTTT
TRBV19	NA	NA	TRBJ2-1	CASSIGPLNEQFF	TGTGCCAGTAGTATTGGGCCCCTCAATGAGCAGTTCTTC
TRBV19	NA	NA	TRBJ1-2	CASSMLQGYTF	TGTGCCAGTAGTATGTTACAGGGCTACACCTTC
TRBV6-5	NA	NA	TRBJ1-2	CASSFGVANYGYTF	TGTGCCAGCAGTTTCGGGGTTGCTAACTATGGCTACACCTTC
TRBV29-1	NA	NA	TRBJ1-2	CSVADNYGYTF	TGCAGCGTGGCGGATAACTATGGCTACACCTTC
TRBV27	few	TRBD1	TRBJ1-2	CASSLRDRVGYTF	TGTGCCAGCAGTTTAAGGGACAGGGTCGGCTACACCTTC
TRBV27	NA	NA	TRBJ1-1	CASSLSMNTEAFF	TGTGCCAGCAGTTTATCCATGAACACTGAAGCTTTCTTT
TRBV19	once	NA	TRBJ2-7	CASSTDGYEQYF	TGTGCCAGTAGTACGGACGGCTACGAGCAGTACTTC
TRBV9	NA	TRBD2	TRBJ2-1	CASSGSGDSYNEQFF	TGTGCCAGCAGCGGTAGCGGGGATTCCTACAATGAGCAGTTCTTC
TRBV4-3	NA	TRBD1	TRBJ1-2	CASSQTGGIYGYTF	TGCGCCAGCAGCCAAACAGGGGGCATCTATGGCTACACCTTC
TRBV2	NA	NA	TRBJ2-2	CARYRDINTGELFF	TGTGCCAGATACCGGGACATTAACACCGGGGAGCTGTTTTTT
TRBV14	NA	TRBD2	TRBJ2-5	CASSQVFGSGGDQYF	TGTGCCAGCAGCCAAGTGTTCGGGAGCGGGGGGGACCAGTACTTC
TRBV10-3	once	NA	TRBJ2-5	CAISSKGENQETQYF	TGTGCCATCAGCTCAAAAGGAGAGAACCAAGAGACCCAGTACTTC
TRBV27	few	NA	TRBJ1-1	CASRGGNTEAFF	TGTGCCAGCAGAGGGGGAAACACTGAAGCTTTCTTT
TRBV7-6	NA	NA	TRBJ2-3	CASSLEVSTDTQYF	TGTGCCAGCAGCTTAGAGGTTTCCACAGATACGCAGTATTTT
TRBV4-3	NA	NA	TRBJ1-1	CASSQDRARQF	TGCGCCAGCAGCCAAGATAGGGCCCGACAGTTT
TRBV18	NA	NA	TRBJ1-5	CASSPIIRIILGARNQPQHF	TGTGCCAGCTCACCAATAATCCGGATAATATTGGGCGCGCGCAATCAGCCCCAGCATTTT
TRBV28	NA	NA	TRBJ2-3	CASSAIGSTRDTQYF	TGTGCCAGCAGTGCGATAGGGTCCACACGAGATACGCAGTATTTT
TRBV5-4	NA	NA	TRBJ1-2	CASSLGAWTGIYGYTF	TGTGCCAGCAGCTTGGGGGCTTGGACGGGGATTTATGGCTACACCTTC
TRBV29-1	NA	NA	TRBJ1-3	CSVDSPVGSGNTIYF	TGCAGCGTTGATAGCCCAGTAGGAAGTGGAAACACCATATATTTT
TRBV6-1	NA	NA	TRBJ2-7	CASSETQRLNYEQYF	TGTGCCAGCAGTGAAACACAGCGCTTAAACTACGAGCAGTACTTC
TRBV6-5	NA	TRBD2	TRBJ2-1	CASSYSGGADNEQFF	TGTGCCAGCAGTTACTCCGGGGGGGCCGACAATGAGCAGTTCTTC
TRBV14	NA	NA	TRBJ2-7	CASSTRDFSYEQYF	TGTGCCAGCAGCACCCGGGACTTCTCCTACGAGCAGTACTTC
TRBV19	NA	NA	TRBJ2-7	CASSPLGGSYEQYF	TGTGCCAGTAGCCCTCTGGGCGGCTCCTACGAGCAGTACTTC
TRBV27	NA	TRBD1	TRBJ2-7	CASRLTGGVYEQYF	TGTGCCAGCAGACTGACAGGGGGCGTCTACGAGCAGTACTTC
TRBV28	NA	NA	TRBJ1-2	CASSGQYGYTF	TGTGCCAGCAGTGGCCAGTATGGCTACACCTTC
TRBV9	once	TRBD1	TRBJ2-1	CASSGTGDNEQFF	TGTGCCAGCAGCGGGACAGGAGACAATGAGCAGTTCTTC
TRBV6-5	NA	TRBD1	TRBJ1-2	CASSYSNWQGDYGYTF	TGTGCCAGCAGTTACTCGAATTGGCAGGGGGACTATGGCTACACCTTC
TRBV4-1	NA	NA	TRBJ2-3	CASSQDQLVDTQYF	TGCGCCAGCAGCCAAGATCAACTCGTAGATACGCAGTATTTT
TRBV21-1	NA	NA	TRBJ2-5	CASTLETQYF	TGTGCCAGCACCCTAGAGACCCAGTACTTC
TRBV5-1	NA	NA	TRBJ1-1	CASSFTDSNTEAFF	TGCGCCAGCAGCTTTACCGACAGCAACACTGAAGCTTTCTTT
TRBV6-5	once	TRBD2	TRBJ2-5	CASSVLAGGGETQYF	TGTGCCAGCAGTGTTCTAGCGGGGGGTGGGGAGACCCAGTACTTC
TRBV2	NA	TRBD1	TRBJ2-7	CASSVPRTGGSLSYEQYF	TGTGCCAGCAGTGTTCCTCGAACAGGGGGCTCCCTCTCCTACGAGCAGTACTTC
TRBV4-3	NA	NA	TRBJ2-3	CASSQDRDRLADTQYF	TGCGCCAGCAGCCAAGACAGAGACAGGTTGGCAGATACGCAGTATTTT
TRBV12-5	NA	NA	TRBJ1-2	CASGLTSQGYYGYTF	TGTGCTAGTGGTTTGACTTCACAGGGCTACTATGGCTACACCTTC
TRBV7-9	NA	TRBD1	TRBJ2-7	CASKGTVNYEQYF	TGTGCCAGCAAAGGGACAGTGAACTACGAGCAGTACTTC
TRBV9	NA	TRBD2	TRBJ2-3	CASSVSGGGTDTQYF	TGTGCCAGCAGCGTATCGGGAGGGGGCACAGATACGCAGTATTTT
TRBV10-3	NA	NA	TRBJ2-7	CAISEQDSSYEQYF	TGTGCCATCAGTGAGCAGGACAGCTCCTACGAGCAGTACTTC
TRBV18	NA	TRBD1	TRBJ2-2	CASSPATGTGVGELFF	TGTGCCAGCTCACCAGCCACCGGGACAGGGGTCGGGGAGCTGTTTTTT
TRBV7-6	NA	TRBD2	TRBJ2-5	CASGGGSQETQYF	TGTGCCAGCGGGGGGGGGTCACAAGAGACCCAGTACTTC
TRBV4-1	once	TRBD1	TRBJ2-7	CASSQLGQGEKYF	TGCGCCAGCAGCCAACTGGGACAGGGCGAAAAGTACTTC